These 11 T cell receptor beta chains originate from one sample sequenced in a study of cytomegalovirus exposure and HLA in healthy donors. Amplification used 60 Vbeta primers and 13 Jbeta primers. Assay used: immunoSEQ multiplex PCR; TCRdb lists only in-frame clones, some missing. The sample contains 110,000 to 150,000 clones, approximately 80% of which appear only once. The sequenced sample was PBMCs. The source is a female donor in good health and CMV-seronegative.

This clone was observed a few times. This chain joins TRBV14 and TRBJ1-4; D unclear. The CDR3 spans 13 residues. Deletions cut 4 bases from V and 7 bases from J, with 10 bases between. Per germline, CDR1 SGHDN and CDR2 FVKESK. Written as DNA, the CDR3 is TGTGCCAGCAGCCTCCTGGGCGTTGAAAAACTGTTTTTT. It yields the protein CASSLLGVEKLFF.

The V gene is TRBV5-1, the J gene TRBJ1-2; 10 nucleotides align to TRBD1. Germline V lookup: CDR1 SGHRS, CDR2 YFSETQ. V shed 4 bases and J 3 bases; nucleotides not matched to a gene: 3. The CDR3 has 14 residues. The CDR3 loop reads CASSEDRGHYGYTF. The CDR3 DNA is TGCGCCAGCAGCGAAGACAGGGGGCACTATGGCTACACCTTC.

The V and J genes are TRBV10-2 and TRBJ1-5; 7 nucleotides match TRBD1. Germline-derived CDR1 and CDR2 are WSHSY and SAAADI. V lost 9 bases to trimming and J lost 3 bases; unmatched junction nucleotides: 8. The CDR3 runs 14 residues. CDR3 bases: TGCGCCAGTCACAGGGGATCCGACAATCAGCCCCAGCATTTT. Its protein is CASHRGSDNQPQHF.

The chain links TRBV5-4 to TRBJ1-1; D might be TRBD1 (6 bases). Trimming cost V 0 bases and J 5 bases, with 8 bases left between them. Germline V gene sequence: CDR1 SGHNT, CDR2 YYREEE (reference sequence). The CDR3 covers 13 residues. The CDR3 sequence: CASSLERGTEAFF. The CDR3 region has the DNA TGTGCCAGCAGCTTGGAAAGGGGGACTGAAGCTTTCTTT.

The rearrangement uses TRBV27 and TRBJ1-2, with 8 bases matching TRBD1. The germline V gene has CDR1 MNHEY and CDR2 SMNVEV (reference sequence). V gave up 3 bases and J gave up 8 bases; unmatched junction bases: 8. The CDR3 consists of 14 residues. The DNA of the CDR3 is TGTGCCAGCAGTTTTCGCGGACAGGGAAACGGCTACACCTTC. Encoded protein: CASSFRGQGNGYTF.

The V and J genes are TRBV7-2 and TRBJ2-1, with TRBD2 matching 10 bases. There are 16 residues in the CDR3. The V segment lost 5 bases and the J segment 0 bases; nucleotides outside the gene matches: 4. The germline V gene encodes CDR1 SGHTA and CDR2 FQGNSA. This CDR3 is CASSTIAGGSYNEQFF. CDR3 sequence (DNA): TGTGCCAGCAGCACAATAGCGGGGGGCTCCTACAATGAGCAGTTCTTC.

The gene calls are TRBV7-8 and TRBJ2-5, with 13 bases matching TRBD2. This CDR3 region has 16 residues. Germline trimming cut 6 bases from V and 5 bases from J; bases unmatched to any gene: 9. Germline V CDR1 and CDR2: SGHVS, FQNEAQ. CDR3 in amino acids: CASSSLAGGPGETQYF. The CDR3 DNA sequence: TGTGCCAGCAGTTCACTAGCGGGAGGGCCGGGGGAGACCCAGTACTTC.

The chain uses TRBV25-1 and TRBJ1-1; 9 bases fit TRBD1. Germline loops: CDR1 MGHDK, CDR2 SYGVNS. The CDR3 consists of 15 residues. V shed 2 bases, J shed 0 bases, and the junction held 1 base outside the gene matches. The CDR3 nucleotides are TGTGCCAGCAGTGAAACAGGGGGCTTGAACACTGAAGCTTTCTTT. Protein: CASSETGGLNTEAFF.

This CDR3 reads CASSDRGGPRNEQYF. The CDR3 nucleotides read TGTGCCAGCAGTGATAGGGGAGGGCCGAGGAACGAGCAGTACTTC. The chain has TRBV25-1 and TRBJ2-7; TRBD2 matches at 7 bases. The V and J ends lost 3 bases and 5 bases, in that order; junction bases with no gene match: 10. Per germline, CDR1 MGHDK and CDR2 SYGVNS. CDR3 size: 15 residues.

This clone was counted only a few times. The rearrangement links TRBV6-1 to TRBJ1-1; 8 positions agree with TRBD1. Germline CDR1 is MNHNS and CDR2 is SASEGT. The CDR3 runs 17 residues. V lost 3 bases and J lost 6; bases outside the gene matches: 15. The DNA for the CDR3 is TGTGCCAGCAGTGAGGTTCCGGGACAGGCGCTGCGCGCTGAAGCTTTCTTT. Amino acid sequence: CASSEVPGQALRAEAFF.

The chain has TRBV9 and TRBJ2-3; 10 bases map to TRBD1. Germline V gene lookup returns CDR1 SGDLS and CDR2 YYNGEE. After removal of 0 bases from V and 10 bases from J, the junction contained 5 bases not matched to a gene. The CDR3 has 14 amino acids. CDR3 amino acids: CASSVGTGGSAQYF. DNA of the CDR3: TGTGCCAGCAGCGTAGGGACAGGGGGTAGTGCGCAGTATTTT.